What follows describes a single TCR beta chain. This record comes from a study of blood T cell repertoires in COVID-19. Turning to the study itself: Samples came from the United States, Italy and Spain, spanning acute and convalescent COVID-19. Nucleic acid was either cDNA or gDNA, and it came from T cells, B-cell-depleted T cells, or PBMCs.

In the authors' workflow: Estimation of nucleated cell counts relied on the amplification of reference gene primers. The table came from immunoSEQ multiplex PCR; TCRdb's copy has only in-frame clones and leaves some out. That table supplies the V and J calls and clone size; D and trimming were determined from the DNA. This sample carries about 25,000 clones, around 85% of them seen once, and the ten largest clones take 8.8%. The V segment lost 6 bases and the J segment 7 bases; nucleotides outside the gene matches: 11. The CDR3 extends over 15 amino acids. The germline CDR1 and CDR2 sequences are MDHEN and SYDVKM.

The specimen sequenced was peripheral blood. The receptor comes from a human donor with active COVID-19. The donor label of this sample is uncertain. The chain is built from TRBV28 and TRBJ2-2; 7 nucleotides agree with TRBD1. CDR3 sequence: CASSDDRVGVGELFF. The CDR3 DNA reads TGTGCCAGCAGCGACGACAGGGTAGGAGTCGGGGAGCTGTTTTTT. Full variable domain (rest looked up from reference TRBV28 and TRBJ2-2): DVKVTQSSRYLVKRTGEKVFLECVQDMDHENMFWYRQDPGLGLRLIYFSYDVKMKEKGDIPEGYSVSREKKERFSLILESASTNQTSMYLCASSDDRVGVGELFFGEGSRLTVL.